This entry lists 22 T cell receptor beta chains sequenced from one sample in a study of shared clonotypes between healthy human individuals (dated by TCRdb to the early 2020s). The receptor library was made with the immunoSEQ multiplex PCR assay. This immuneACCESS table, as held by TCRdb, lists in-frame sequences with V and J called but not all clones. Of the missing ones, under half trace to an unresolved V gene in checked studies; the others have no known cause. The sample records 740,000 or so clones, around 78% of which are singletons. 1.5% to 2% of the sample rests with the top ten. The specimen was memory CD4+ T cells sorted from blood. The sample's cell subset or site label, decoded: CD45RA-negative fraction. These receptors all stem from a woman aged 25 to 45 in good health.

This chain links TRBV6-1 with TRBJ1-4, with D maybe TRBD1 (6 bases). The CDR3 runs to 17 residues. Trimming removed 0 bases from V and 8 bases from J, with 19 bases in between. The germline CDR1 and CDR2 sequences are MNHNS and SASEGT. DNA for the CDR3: TGTGCCAGCAGTGAAGCGGGAACGTCAGGGGCGGGGGAAAAACTGTTTTTT. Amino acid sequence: CASSEAGTSGAGEKLFF.

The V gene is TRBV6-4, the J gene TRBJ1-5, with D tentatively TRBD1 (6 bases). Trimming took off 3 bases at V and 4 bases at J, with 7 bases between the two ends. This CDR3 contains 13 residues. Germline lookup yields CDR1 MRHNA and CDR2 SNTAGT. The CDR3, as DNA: TGTGCCAGCAGTGAAAGGGGGAATCAGCCCCAGCATTTT. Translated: CASSERGNQPQHF.

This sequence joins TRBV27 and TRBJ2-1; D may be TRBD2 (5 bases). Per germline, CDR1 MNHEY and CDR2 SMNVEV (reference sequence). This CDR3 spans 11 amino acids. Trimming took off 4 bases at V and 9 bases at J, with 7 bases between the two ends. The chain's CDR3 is CASSSGVEQFF. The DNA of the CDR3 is TGTGCCAGCAGTTCCGGGGTTGAGCAGTTCTTC.

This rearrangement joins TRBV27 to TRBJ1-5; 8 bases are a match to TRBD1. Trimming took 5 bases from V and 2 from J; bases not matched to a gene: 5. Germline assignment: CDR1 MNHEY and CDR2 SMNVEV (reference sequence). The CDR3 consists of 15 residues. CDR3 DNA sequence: TGTGCCAGCAGTCCTCAGGGGGCGGGCAATCAGCCCCAGCATTTT. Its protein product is CASSPQGAGNQPQHF.

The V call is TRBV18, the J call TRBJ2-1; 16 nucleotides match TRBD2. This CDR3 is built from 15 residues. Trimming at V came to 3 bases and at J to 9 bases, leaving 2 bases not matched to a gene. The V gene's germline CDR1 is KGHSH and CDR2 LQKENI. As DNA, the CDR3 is TGTGCCAGCTCACCCGGGACTAGCGGGAGGGTTGAGCAGTTCTTC. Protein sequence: CASSPGTSGRVEQFF.

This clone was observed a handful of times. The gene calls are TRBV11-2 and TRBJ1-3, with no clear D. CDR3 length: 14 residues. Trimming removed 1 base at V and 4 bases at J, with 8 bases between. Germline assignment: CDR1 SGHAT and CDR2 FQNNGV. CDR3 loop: CASSLGVSGNTIYF. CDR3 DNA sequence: TGTGCCAGCAGCTTAGGCGTTTCGGGAAACACCATATATTTT.

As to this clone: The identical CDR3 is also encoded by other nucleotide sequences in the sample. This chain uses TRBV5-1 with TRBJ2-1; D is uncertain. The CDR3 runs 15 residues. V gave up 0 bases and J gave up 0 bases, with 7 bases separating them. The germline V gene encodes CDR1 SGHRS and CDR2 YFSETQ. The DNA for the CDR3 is TGCGCCAGCAGCTTGGACGTGAGCTCCTACAATGAGCAGTTCTTC. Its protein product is CASSLDVSSYNEQFF.

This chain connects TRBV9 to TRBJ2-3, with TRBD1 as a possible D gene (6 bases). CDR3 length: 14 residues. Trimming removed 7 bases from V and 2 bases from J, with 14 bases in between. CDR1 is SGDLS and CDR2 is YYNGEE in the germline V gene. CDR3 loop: CASSSRGTTDTQYF. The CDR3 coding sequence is TGTGCCAGCTCTAGTAGGGGGACCACAGATACGCAGTATTTT.

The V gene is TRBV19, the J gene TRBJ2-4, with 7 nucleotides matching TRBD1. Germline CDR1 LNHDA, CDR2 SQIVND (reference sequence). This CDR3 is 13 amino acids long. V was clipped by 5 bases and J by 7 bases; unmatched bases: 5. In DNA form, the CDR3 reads TGTGCCAGTAGTCAACAGGGGTTTAACATTCAGTACTTC. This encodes CASSQQGFNIQYF.

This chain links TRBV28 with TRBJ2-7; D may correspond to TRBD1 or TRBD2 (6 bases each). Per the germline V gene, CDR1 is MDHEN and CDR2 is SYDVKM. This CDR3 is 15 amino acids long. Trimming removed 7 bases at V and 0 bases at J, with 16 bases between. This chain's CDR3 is CASIGGSRSSYEQYF. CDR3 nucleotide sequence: TGTGCCAGCATCGGGGGCTCCAGGAGCTCCTACGAGCAGTACTTC.

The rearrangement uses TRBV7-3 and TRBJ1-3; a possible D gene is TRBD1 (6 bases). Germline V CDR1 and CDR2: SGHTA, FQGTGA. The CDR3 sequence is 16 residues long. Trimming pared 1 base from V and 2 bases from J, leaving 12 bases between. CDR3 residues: CASSLMGRGTGNTIYF. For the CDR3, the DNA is TGTGCCAGCAGCTTAATGGGCAGGGGAACTGGAAACACCATATATTTT.

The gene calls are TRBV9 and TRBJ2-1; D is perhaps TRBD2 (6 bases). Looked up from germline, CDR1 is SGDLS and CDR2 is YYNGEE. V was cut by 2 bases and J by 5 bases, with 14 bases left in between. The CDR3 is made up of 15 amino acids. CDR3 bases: TGTGCCAGCAGCGTGGGGCGGGGCCAGAACAATGAGCAGTTCTTC. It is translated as CASSVGRGQNNEQFF. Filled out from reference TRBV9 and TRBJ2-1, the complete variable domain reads DSGVTQTPKHLITATGQRVTLRCSPRSGDLSVYWYQQSLDQGLQFLIQYYNGEERAKGNILERFSAQQFPDLHSELNLSSLELGDSALYFCASSVGRGQNNEQFFGPGTRLTVL.

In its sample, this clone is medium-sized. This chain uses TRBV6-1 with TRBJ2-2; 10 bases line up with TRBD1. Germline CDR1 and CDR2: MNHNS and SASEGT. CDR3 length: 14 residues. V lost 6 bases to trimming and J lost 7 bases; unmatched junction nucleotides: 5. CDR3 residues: CASRGQGDIGELFF. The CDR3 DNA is TGTGCCAGCAGAGGACAGGGGGACATCGGGGAGCTGTTTTTT.

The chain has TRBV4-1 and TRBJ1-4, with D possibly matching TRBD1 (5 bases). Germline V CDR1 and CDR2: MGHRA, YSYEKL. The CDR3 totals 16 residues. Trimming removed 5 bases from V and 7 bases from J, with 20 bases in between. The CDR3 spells CASSSTRPGGVEKLFF. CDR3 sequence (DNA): TGCGCCAGCAGCAGTACCCGCCCGGGGGGGGTTGAAAAACTGTTTTTT.

The CDR3 loop is CASSFGLGMNSGNTIYF. The CDR3 DNA reads TGTGCCAGCAGCTTTGGTCTGGGGATGAACTCTGGAAACACCATATATTTT. This chain links TRBV7-2 with TRBJ1-3; D is undetermined. The CDR3 totals 17 residues. Trimming left V 3 bases short and J 0 bases short, with 15 bases between. Looked up from germline, CDR1 is SGHTA and CDR2 is FQGNSA.

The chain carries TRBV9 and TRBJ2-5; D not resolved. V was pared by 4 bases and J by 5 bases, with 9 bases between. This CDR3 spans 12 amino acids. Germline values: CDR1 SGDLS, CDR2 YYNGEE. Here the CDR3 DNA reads TGTGCCAGCAGCCCCGATATCGAGACCCAGTACTTC. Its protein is CASSPDIETQYF.

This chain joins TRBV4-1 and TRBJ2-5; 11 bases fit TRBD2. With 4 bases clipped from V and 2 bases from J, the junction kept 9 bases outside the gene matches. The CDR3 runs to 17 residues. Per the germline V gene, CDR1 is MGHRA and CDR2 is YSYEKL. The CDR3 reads CASSRQGLAGTQETQYF. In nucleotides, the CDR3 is TGCGCCAGCAGCCGACAAGGACTAGCGGGTACACAAGAGACCCAGTACTTC.

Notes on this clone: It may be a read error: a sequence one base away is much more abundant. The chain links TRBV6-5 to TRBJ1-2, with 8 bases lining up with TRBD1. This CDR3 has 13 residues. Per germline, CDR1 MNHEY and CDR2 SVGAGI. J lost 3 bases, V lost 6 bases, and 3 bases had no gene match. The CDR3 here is CASRPTGDYGYTF. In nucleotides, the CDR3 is TGTGCCAGCAGACCGACAGGGGACTATGGCTACACCTTC.

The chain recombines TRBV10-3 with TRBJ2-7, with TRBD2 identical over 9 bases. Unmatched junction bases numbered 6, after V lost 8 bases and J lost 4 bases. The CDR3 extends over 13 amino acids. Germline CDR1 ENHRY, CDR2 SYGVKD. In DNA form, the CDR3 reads TGTGCCATCGCAACTAGCGGGTATTACGAGCAGTACTTC. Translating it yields CAIATSGYYEQYF.

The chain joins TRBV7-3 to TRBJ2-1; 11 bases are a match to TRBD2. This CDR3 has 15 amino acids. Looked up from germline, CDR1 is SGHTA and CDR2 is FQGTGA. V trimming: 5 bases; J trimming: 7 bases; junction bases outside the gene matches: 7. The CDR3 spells CASSVGLADLNEQFF. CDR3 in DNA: TGTGCCAGCAGCGTGGGACTAGCGGACCTGAATGAGCAGTTCTTC.

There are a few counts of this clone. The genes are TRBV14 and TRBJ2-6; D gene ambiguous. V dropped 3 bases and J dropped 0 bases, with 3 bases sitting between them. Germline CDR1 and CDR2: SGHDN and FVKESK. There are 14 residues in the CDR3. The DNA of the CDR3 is TGTGCCAGCAGCCACAACTCTGGGGCCAACGTCCTGACTTTC. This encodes CASSHNSGANVLTF.

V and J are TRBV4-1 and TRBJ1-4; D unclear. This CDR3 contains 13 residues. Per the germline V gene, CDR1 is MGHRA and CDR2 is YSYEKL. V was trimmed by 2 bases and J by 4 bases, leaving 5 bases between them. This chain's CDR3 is CASSQLINEKLFF. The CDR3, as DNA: TGCGCCAGCAGCCAACTCATTAATGAAAAACTGTTTTTT.